The 3 T cell receptor beta chains below all came from one sample that was sequenced in a study of neurological immune-mediated disorders (dated by TCRdb to about 2019). The library relied on 5' RACE. These reads were obtained on an Illumina HiSeq 2500. TCRdb reprocessing: public reads trimmed at Q25 with fastp, clones called with MiXCR, in-frame beta chains kept. Rows with one shared CDR3 protein collapse into an entry with the most common genes and DNA. This sample gives about 50,000 distinct CDR3 sequences in total; roughly 8% of them show up just once. The ten most abundant clones make up roughly 2% of the sample. Per the publication, the time point label means: longitudinal time-point 3. The sample was PBMCs. The receptors come from a woman in her forties in good health.

This clonotype came up many times. This sequence joins TRBV20-1 and TRBJ2-7; no reliable D call. The length of the CDR3 is 11 residues. Germline V lookup: CDR1 DFQATT, CDR2 SNEGSKA (reference sequence). V shed 5 bases and J shed 1 base, with 6 bases lying between them. This CDR3 reads CSALYSYEQYF. In DNA form, the CDR3 reads TGCAGTGCTCTGTATTCCTACGAGCAGTACTTC.

Note on this clonotype: Because it lacks the conserved phenylalanine or tryptophan at the end, this CDR3 is likely a read error. The chain recombines TRBV10-3 with TRBJ1-6; D gene uncertain. Germline V lookup: CDR1 ENHRY, CDR2 SYGVKD. V was shortened by 6 bases and J by 8 bases, with 11 bases between the two germline ends. The CDR3 has 13 residues. The DNA for the CDR3 is TGTGCCATCAGGAACATAATAGATTCACCCCTCCACTAT. This translates into CAIRNIIDSPLHY.

There are a few counts of this clonotype. The chain joins TRBV5-1 to TRBJ1-2; no reliable D call. This CDR3 contains 14 residues. V dropped 0 bases and J dropped 4 bases, with 10 bases sitting between them. CDR1 is SGHRS and CDR2 is YFSETQ in the germline V gene. For the CDR3, the DNA is TGCGCCAGCAGCTTGGGGACGGTTGTCTATGGCTACACCTTC. It encodes CASSLGTVVYGYTF. The full variable domain, completed using reference TRBV5-1 and TRBJ1-2, is KAGVTQTPRYLIKTRGQQVTLSCSPISGHRSVSWYQQTPGQGLQFLFEYFSETQRNKGNFPGRFSGRQFSNSRSEMNVSTLELGDSALYLCASSLGTVVYGYTFGSGTRLTVV.